This T cell receptor beta chain emerged from a study of shared clonotypes between healthy human individuals. Across the whole study: CD8 memory received one plate per donor, CD8 naive two, CD4 memory three and CD4 naive three. General study results and limits: Clonotypes not shared had lower generation probabilities than those common to all four donors. Around 4.7% was the fraction of naive CD4 clonotypes found shared across several donors.

Each sorted subset replicate got 200 ng genomic DNA, roughly 30,000 genomes. Sequenced by immunoSEQ multiplex PCR; TCRdb stores in-frame clones only, minus some. The table shows roughly 2.2 million clones, with approximately 90% occurring only once. With regard to this clone: The antigen remains unidentified.

The sample comprised naive CD4+ T cells from PBMCs. Subset in this sample: CD45RA+ positively selected. The sequence came from a man aged 18 to 29 in good health. Some clones in this sample may be carry-over from other donors' samples.

CDR3 sequence reads: CASSGTRGDYEQFF. As DNA, the CDR3 is TGTGCCAGCAGTGGGACACGAGGGGACTATGAGCAGTTCTTC. This rearrangement joins TRBV2 to TRBJ2-1, with a tentative D call TRBD2 (6 bases). The germline V and J ends were trimmed by 4 bases and 8 bases, with 15 bases remaining between them. The germline CDR1 and CDR2 sequences are SNHLY and FYNNEI. The CDR3 is 14 residues long.